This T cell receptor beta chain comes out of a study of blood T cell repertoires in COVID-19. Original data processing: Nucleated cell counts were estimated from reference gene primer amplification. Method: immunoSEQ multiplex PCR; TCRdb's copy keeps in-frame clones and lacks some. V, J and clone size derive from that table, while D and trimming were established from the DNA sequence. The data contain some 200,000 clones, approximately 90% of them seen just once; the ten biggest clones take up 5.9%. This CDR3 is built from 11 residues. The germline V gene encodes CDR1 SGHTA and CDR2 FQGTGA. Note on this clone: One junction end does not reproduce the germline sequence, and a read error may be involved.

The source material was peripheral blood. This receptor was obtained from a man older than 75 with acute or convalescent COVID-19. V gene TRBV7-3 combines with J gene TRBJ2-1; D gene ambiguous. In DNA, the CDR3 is TGTGCCAGCAGCTCCGACAATGAGCAGTTCTTC. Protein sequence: CASSSDNEQFF.